This T cell receptor (beta chain) was recovered during a study of OX40 agonist ivuxolimab in advanced cancers. Of note for this clone: Its antigen is as yet unknown.

Enrollment shut out patients with autoimmune disease history or systemic immunosuppression. Broader study findings: At 0.1 to 3.0 mg/kg, clonal expansion of CD4+ and CD8+ blood T cells had occurred by week 6.

Sequenced by immunoSEQ multiplex PCR; TCRdb stores in-frame clones only, minus some. The sample lists around 19,000 clones; approximately 86% were seen once. The TCR originated in an adult with an advanced solid tumor such as melanoma, head and neck, liver or kidney cancer. The input for sequencing was CD4+ or CD8+ T cells sorted from blood, taken in a trial of the OX40 agonist ivuxolimab.

The CDR3 DNA reads as TGTGCCAGCAGTAGCACCCGCCGGTCCTACGAGCAGTACTTC. Amino acid sequence: CASSSTRRSYEQYF. The J gene is TRBJ2-7, the V gene TRBV6-5; no definite D call. The V gene's germline CDR1 is MNHEY and CDR2 SVGAGI. CDR3 length equals 14 residues. The V end lost 5 bases, the J end lost 1 base, and 12 bases lay between the germline ends.